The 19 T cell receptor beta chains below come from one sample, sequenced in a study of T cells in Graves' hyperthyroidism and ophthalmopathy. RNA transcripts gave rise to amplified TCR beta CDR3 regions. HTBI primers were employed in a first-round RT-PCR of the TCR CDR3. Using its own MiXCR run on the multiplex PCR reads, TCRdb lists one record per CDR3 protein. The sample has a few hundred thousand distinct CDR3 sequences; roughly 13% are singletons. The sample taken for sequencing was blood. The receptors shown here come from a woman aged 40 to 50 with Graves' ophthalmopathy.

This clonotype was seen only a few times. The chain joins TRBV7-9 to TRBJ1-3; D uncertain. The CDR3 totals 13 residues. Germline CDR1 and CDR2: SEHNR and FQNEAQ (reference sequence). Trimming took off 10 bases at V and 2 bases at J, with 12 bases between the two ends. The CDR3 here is CANQAGTGNTIYF. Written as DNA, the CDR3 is TGTGCCAACCAAGCGGGCACTGGAAACACCATATATTTT.

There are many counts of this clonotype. The CDR3 DNA sequence: TGCGCCAGCAGCTTCAATAGCGCGGAGACCCAGTACTTC. Protein: CASSFNSAETQYF. The chain is built from TRBV5-1 and TRBJ2-5; TRBD2 is a possible D gene (5 bases). Germline CDR1 and CDR2: SGHRS and YFSETQ. V gave up 2 bases and J gave up 5 bases, with 10 bases separating them. This CDR3 is built from 13 residues.

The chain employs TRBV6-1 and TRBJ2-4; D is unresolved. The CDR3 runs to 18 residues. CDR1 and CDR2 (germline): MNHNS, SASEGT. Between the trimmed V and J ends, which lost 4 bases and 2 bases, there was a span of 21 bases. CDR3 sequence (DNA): TGTGCCAGCAGTGCTCCCCTGGACGTCGCAGACCCCAAAAACATTCAGTACTTC. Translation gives CASSAPLDVADPKNIQYF.

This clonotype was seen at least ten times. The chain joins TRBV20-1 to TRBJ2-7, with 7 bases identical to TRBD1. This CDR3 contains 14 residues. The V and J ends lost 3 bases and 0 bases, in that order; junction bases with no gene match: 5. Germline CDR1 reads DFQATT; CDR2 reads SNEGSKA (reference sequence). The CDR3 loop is CSARGQLSSYEQYF. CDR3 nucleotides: TGCAGTGCTAGGGGACAGCTCTCCTCCTACGAGCAGTACTTC.

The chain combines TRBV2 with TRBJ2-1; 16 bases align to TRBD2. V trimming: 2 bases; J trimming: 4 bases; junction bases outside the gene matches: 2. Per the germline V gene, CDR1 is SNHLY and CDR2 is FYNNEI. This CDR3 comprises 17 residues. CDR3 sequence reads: CASSEWGLAGGYNEQFF. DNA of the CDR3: TGTGCCAGCAGTGAATGGGGACTAGCGGGGGGGTACAATGAGCAGTTCTTC. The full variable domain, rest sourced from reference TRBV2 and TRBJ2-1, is EPEVTQTPSHQVTQMGQEVILRCVPISNHLYFYWYRQILGQKVEFLVSFYNNEISEKSEIFDDQFSVERPDGSNFTLKIRSTKLEDSAMYFCASSEWGLAGGYNEQFFGPGTRLTVL.

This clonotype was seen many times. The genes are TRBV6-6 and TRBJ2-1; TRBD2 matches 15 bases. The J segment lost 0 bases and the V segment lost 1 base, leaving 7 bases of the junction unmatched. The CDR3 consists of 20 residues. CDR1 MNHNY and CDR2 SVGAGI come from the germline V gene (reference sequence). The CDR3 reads CASSYLGLAGGYGSYNEQFF. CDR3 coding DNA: TGTGCCAGCAGTTACTTGGGACTAGCGGGGGGTTATGGCTCCTACAATGAGCAGTTCTTC.

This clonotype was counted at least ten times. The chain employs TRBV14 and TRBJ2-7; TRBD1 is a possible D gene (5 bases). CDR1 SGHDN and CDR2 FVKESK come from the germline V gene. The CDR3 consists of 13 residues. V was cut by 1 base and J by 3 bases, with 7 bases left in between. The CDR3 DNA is TGTGCCAGCAGCCAAGTCAGGGACTACGAGCAGTACTTC. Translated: CASSQVRDYEQYF.

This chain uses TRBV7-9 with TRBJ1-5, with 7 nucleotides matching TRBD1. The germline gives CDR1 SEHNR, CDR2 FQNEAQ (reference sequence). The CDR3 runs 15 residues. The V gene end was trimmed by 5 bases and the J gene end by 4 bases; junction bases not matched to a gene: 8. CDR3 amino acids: CASSRDQTGNQPQHF. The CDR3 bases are TGTGCCAGCAGCCGCGACCAGACAGGGAATCAGCCCCAGCATTTT.

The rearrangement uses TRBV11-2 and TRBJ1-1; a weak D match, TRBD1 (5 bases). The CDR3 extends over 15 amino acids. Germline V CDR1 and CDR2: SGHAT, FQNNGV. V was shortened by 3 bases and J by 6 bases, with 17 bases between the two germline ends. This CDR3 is CASSFGTSGGSEAFF. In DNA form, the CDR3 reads TGTGCCAGCAGCTTCGGGACTAGTGGAGGCTCTGAAGCTTTCTTT.

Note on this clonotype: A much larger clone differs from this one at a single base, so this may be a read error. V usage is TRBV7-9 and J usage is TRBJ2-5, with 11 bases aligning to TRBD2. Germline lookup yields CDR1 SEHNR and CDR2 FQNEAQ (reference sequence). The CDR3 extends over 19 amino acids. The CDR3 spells CASRPTLAGGTTIQESQYF. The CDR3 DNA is TGTGCCAGCAGACCTACTCTAGCGGGGGGCACTACTATTCAAGAGTCCCAGTACTTC.

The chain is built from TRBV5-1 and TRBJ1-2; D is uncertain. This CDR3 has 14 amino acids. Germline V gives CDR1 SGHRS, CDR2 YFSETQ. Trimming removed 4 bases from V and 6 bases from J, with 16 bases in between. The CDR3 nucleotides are TGCGCCAGCAGCCCCGGCGGACCGGGCCATGGCTACACCTTC. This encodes CASSPGGPGHGYTF.

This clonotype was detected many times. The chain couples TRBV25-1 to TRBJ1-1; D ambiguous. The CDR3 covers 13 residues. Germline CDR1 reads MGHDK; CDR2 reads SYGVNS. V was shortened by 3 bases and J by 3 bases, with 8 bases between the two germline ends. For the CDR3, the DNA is TGTGCCAGCAGTGACAGACCTTACACTGAAGCTTTCTTT. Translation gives CASSDRPYTEAFF.

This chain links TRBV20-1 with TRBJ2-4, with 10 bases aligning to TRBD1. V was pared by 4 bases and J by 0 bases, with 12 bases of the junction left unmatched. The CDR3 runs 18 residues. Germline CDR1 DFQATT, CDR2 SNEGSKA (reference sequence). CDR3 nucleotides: TGCAGTGCTAACCCGGGACAGGGGCTAGGCCTAGCCAAAAACATTCAGTACTTC. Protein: CSANPGQGLGLAKNIQYF.

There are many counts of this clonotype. CDR3: CASSTDHASGTEAFF. The CDR3 DNA is TGTGCCAGCAGTACCGACCATGCTTCGGGGACTGAAGCTTTCTTT. The chain is built from TRBV6-1 and TRBJ1-1; D is undetermined. Trimming removed 5 bases from V and 5 bases from J, with 18 bases in between. CDR3 length: 15 amino acids. The germline CDR1 and CDR2 sequences are MNHNS and SASEGT.

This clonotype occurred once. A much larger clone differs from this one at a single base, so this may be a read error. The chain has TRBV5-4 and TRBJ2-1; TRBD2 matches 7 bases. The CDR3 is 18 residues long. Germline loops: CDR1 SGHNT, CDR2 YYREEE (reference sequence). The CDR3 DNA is TGTGCCAGCAGGCCCGACCAAGCGGGAAAAAGCTCCTACAATGAGAAGTTCTTC. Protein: CASRPDQAGKSSYNEKFF.

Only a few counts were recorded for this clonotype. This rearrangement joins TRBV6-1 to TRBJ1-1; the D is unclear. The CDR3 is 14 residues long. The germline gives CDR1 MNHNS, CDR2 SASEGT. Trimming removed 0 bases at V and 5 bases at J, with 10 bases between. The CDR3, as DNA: TGTGCCAGCAGTGAAGCCGGCCAGGTGACTGAAGCTTTCTTT. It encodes CASSEAGQVTEAFF.

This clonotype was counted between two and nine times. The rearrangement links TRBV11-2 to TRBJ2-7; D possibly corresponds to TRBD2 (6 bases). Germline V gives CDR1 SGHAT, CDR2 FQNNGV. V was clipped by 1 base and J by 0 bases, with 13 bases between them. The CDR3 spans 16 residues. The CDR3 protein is CASSLVIADPSYEQYF. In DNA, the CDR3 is TGTGCCAGCAGCTTAGTAATAGCGGACCCCTCCTACGAGCAGTACTTC. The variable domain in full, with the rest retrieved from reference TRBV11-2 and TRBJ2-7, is EAGVAQSPRYKIIEKRQSVAFWCNPISGHATLYWYQQILGQGPKLLIQFQNNGVVDDSQLPKDRFSAERLKGVDSTLKIQPAKLEDSAVYLCASSLVIADPSYEQYFGPGTRLTVT.

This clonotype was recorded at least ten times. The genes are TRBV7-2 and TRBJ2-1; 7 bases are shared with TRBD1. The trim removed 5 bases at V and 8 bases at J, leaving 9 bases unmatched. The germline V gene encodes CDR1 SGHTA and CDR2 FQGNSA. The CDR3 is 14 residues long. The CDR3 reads CASSRVRGGYEQFF. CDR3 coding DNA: TGTGCCAGCAGCCGGGTTAGAGGGGGCTATGAGCAGTTCTTC.

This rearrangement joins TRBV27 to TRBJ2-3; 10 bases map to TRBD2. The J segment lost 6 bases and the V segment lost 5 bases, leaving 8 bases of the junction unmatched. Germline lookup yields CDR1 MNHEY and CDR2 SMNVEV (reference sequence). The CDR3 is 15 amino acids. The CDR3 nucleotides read TGTGCCAGCAGTGACTCCCTAGCGGGAGTGGATACGCAGTATTTT. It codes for CASSDSLAGVDTQYF.